This T cell receptor beta chain was found in a study of CD8+CD57+ T cells in acquired aplastic anemia. The study, taken as a whole, reports: Between patients and controls, CD8+ Simpson's diversity did not vary significantly.

Genomic DNA was employed as the template in profiling TCR beta VDJ and CDR3. TCRdb independently ran MiXCR on the reads; one entry per CDR3 protein. The sample consists of approximately 200,000 distinct CDR3 sequences, about 59% of them appearing once. In regard to this clonotype: Its antigen is currently unknown.

The CDR3 runs to 11 residues. Germline V CDR1 and CDR2: DFQATT, SNEGSKA (reference sequence). Deletions cut 2 bases from V and 3 bases from J, with 4 bases between. The chain employs TRBV20-1 and TRBJ1-2; D ambiguous. The sequenced sample consisted of sorted CD4+, CD8+, or CD8+CD57+ T cells (not recorded which) from PBMCs. This receptor was taken from a human donor in good health. The CDR3 loop is CSARPDYGYTF. CDR3 DNA sequence: TGCAGTGCTAGACCGGACTATGGCTACACCTTC.